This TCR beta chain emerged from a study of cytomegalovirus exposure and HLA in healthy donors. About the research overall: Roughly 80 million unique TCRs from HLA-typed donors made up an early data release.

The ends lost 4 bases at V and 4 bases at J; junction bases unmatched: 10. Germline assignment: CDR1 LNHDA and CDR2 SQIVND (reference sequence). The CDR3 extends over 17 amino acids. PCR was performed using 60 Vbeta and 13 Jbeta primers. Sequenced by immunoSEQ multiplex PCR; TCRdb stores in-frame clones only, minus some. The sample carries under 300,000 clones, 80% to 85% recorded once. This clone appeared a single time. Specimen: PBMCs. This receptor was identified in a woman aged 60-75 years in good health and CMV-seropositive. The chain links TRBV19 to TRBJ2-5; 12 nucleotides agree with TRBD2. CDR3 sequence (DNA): TGTGCCAGTAGTAAGGGATCGACTAGCGGGAGTAGAGAGACCCAGTACTTC. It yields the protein CASSKGSTSGSRETQYF.